This T cell receptor beta chain was obtained from a study of patients and donors after allogeneic stem cell transplantation. Trimming took off 5 bases at V and 5 bases at J, with 6 bases between the two ends. This CDR3 region has 11 residues. The germline gives CDR1 SNHLY, CDR2 FYNNEI. TCRdb reprocessed the RT-PCR reads via MiXCR and lists one record per CDR3 protein. The data hold roughly 250,000 distinct CDR3 sequences, with around 14% observed a single time. The chain combines TRBV2 with TRBJ2-5; no reliable D call. The receptor comes from a human donor who was either an allogeneic HSCT recipient or a stem cell or donor lymphocyte infusion donor (not recorded which). It is not recorded whose cells these are; they may come from a transplant donor. Sequenced sample: blood, either unsorted or a sorted T cell fraction (not recorded which). The CDR3 spells CASSWLETQYF. In DNA, the CDR3 is TGTGCCAGCAGTTGGCTCGAGACCCAGTACTTC.